This T cell receptor (beta chain) stems from a study of spatial heterogeneity in lung cancer. Single TCR cDNA molecules each had their own unique molecular identifier. TCRdb re-derived calls from the 5' RACE reads in MiXCR, one entry per CDR3 protein. This table has under 50,000 distinct CDR3 sequences, approximately 5.6% appearing once. The time point: sample taken at primary tumor resection. The study, taken as a whole, reports: Follow-up blood showed ubiquitous expanded tumor TCRs less than blood at resection did.

Germline CDR1 SGHTA, CDR2 FQGNSA. The V gene end was trimmed by 7 bases and the J gene end by 7 bases; junction bases not matched to a gene: 10. This CDR3 contains 14 residues. This clonotype came up many times. Its matching antigen is unknown. The clonotype originates from a female donor with early-stage non-small cell lung cancer. The genes are TRBV7-2 and TRBJ1-5; 7 bases align to TRBD1. This specimen consisted of PBMCs, obtained at surgery. The CDR3 sequence: CASTPGGSGQPQHF. In DNA form, the CDR3 reads TGTGCCAGCACCCCAGGGGGGTCAGGACAGCCCCAGCATTTT.